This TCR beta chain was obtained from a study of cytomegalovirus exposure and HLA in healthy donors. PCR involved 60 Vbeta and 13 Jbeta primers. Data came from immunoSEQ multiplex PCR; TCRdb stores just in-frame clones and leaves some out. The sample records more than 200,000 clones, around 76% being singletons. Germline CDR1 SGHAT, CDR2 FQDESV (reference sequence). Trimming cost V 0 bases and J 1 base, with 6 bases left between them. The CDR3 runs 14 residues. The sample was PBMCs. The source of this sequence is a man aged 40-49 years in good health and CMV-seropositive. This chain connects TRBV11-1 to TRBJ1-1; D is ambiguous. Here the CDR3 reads CASSLALRNTEAFF. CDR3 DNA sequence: TGTGCCAGCAGCTTAGCTTTGCGGAACACTGAAGCTTTCTTT.